One and the same sample provided the 14 T cell receptor beta chains below, sequenced in a study of T cell repertoires in cytomegalovirus infection. A single record per CDR3 protein comes from TCRdb applying MiXCR to the reads. This table holds approximately 100,000 distinct CDR3 sequences, around 29% found once. The antigens for these receptors are not known. The starting material was CD8+ T cells from cultured PBMCs, obtained from culture after CMV antigen stimulation. These receptors all stem from a human donor in good health (CMV status not recorded). Some clones in this sample may be carry-over from other donors' samples.

This clonotype has more than one count but fewer than ten. The V and J genes are TRBV12-3 or TRBV12-4 and TRBJ1-3; no clear D gene. V was shortened by 5 bases and J by 2 bases, with 4 bases between the two germline ends. The CDR3 covers 12 residues. The CDR3 spells CASSTTGNTIYF. The CDR3 DNA follows: TGTGCCAGCAGTACTACTGGAAACACCATATATTTT.

Only a few counts were recorded for this clonotype. The gene calls are TRBV20-1 and TRBJ2-3; 12 bases fit TRBD2. The J segment lost 4 bases and the V segment lost 5 bases, leaving 16 bases of the junction unmatched. The CDR3 consists of 18 residues. The germline V gene has CDR1 DFQATT and CDR2 SNEGSKA (reference sequence). DNA for the CDR3: TGCAGTGCTTCCCGGACTAGCGGGACCAACCCCACGGCAGATACGCAGTATTTT. Encoded protein: CSASRTSGTNPTADTQYF.

This clonotype was found many times. The V gene is TRBV7-2, the J gene TRBJ1-6; TRBD1 matches at 10 bases. This CDR3 region has 15 residues. Germline CDR1 and CDR2: SGHTA and FQGNSA. V shed 4 bases and J 9 bases; nucleotides not matched to a gene: 6. CDR3 in amino acids: CASSWGQGFRSPLHF. The CDR3 nucleotides read TGTGCCAGCAGCTGGGGACAGGGGTTTCGTTCACCCCTCCACTTT.

This clonotype showed up just a few times. The gene calls are TRBV24-1 and TRBJ1-5; D not resolved. CDR3 length: 13 amino acids. Trimming took off 5 bases at V and 3 bases at J, with 7 bases between the two ends. Per the germline V gene, CDR1 is KGHDR and CDR2 is SFDVKD. The CDR3 coding sequence is TGTGCCACCAGTGGGCAGTACAATCAGCCCCAGCATTTT. This encodes CATSGQYNQPQHF.

This clonotype was counted ten times or more. The chain recombines TRBV7-8 with TRBJ2-3; D gene unclear. CDR3 length: 17 residues. Trimming shortened V by 1 base and J by 0 bases, and 14 bases separated the two germline ends. CDR1 is SGHVS, CDR2 FQNEAQ, per germline. The CDR3 spells CASSLGGPGPSTDTQYF. The DNA for the CDR3 is TGTGCCAGCAGCTTAGGTGGTCCAGGCCCTAGCACAGATACGCAGTATTTT.

The V and J genes are TRBV29-1 and TRBJ2-3; 8 bases agree with TRBD2. The CDR3 spans 15 residues. Per the germline V gene, CDR1 is SQVTM and CDR2 is ANQGSEA. The junction had 9 bases not matched to a gene; V was cut back by 3 bases and J by 4 bases. CDR3 nucleotides: TGCAGCGTTGAGAACGGGGGGGCGGGTTCAGATACGCAGTATTTT. Its translation is CSVENGGAGSDTQYF.

The chain joins TRBV9 to TRBJ2-1, with a weak D call TRBD2 (5 bases). V was clipped by 0 bases and J by 7 bases, with 11 bases between them. Germline values: CDR1 SGDLS, CDR2 YYNGEE. This CDR3 has 14 residues. In DNA, the CDR3 is TGTGCCAGCAGCGTAGGGGCTAGCTTGAATGAGCAGTTCTTC. It yields the protein CASSVGASLNEQFF.

On this clonotype itself: At one end, the junction sequence differs from germline, possibly due to a read error. The chain is built from TRBV10-3 and TRBJ2-1; TRBD1 might be the D (6 bases). CDR3 length: 13 residues. CDR1 and CDR2 from the germline V gene are ENHRY and SYGVKD. In DNA form, the CDR3 reads TGTGCCACCGAGGGGGACCTCTACAATGACCAGTTCTTC. Protein product: CATEGDLYNDQFF.

This clonotype came up many times. The V call is TRBV6-6, the J call TRBJ2-1, with 9 bases that match TRBD1. The CDR3 consists of 16 residues. V was clipped by 5 bases and J by 7 bases; unmatched bases: 12. Germline CDR1 reads MNHNY; CDR2 reads SVGAGI (reference sequence). As DNA, the CDR3 is TGTGCCAGCAGTCCTGAAGGACAGGGGCTAACGAATGAGCAGTTCTTC. It encodes CASSPEGQGLTNEQFF.

The sample holds a few counts of this clonotype. This sequence joins TRBV7-9 and TRBJ2-7; TRBD2 might be the D (6 bases). V was pared by 4 bases and J by 2 bases, with 21 bases between. Per germline, CDR1 SEHNR and CDR2 FQNEAQ (reference sequence). This CDR3 comprises 17 residues. In DNA, the CDR3 is TGTGCCAGCAGCTCAACACCCGGGGCCGGGGGTCCCTACGAGCAGTACTTC. Encoded protein: CASSSTPGAGGPYEQYF.

This clonotype was found many times. The chain couples TRBV7-6 to TRBJ2-1; the D call may be TRBD1 or TRBD2 (5 bases each). CDR3 length: 14 amino acids. The germline CDR1 and CDR2 sequences are SGHVS and FNYEAQ. Trimming shortened V by 2 bases and J by 9 bases, and 14 bases separated the two germline ends. The CDR3 is CASSLFVGVAEQFF. In DNA form, the CDR3 reads TGTGCCAGCAGCTTATTTGTGGGGGTAGCTGAGCAGTTCTTC.

V is TRBV29-1 and J is TRBJ1-1, with a tentative D call TRBD1 (6 bases). The CDR3 is 13 amino acids. Germline loops: CDR1 SQVTM, CDR2 ANQGSEA. With 4 bases removed from V and 5 bases from J, the gap between germline ends came to 14 bases. CDR3 protein: CSVATGSFTEAFF. Here the CDR3 DNA reads TGCAGCGTTGCCACAGGGTCCTTTACTGAAGCTTTCTTT.

This clonotype occurred many times. This chain joins TRBV4-2 and TRBJ2-7; no reliable D call. The CDR3 runs 13 residues. Germline V gives CDR1 LGHNA, CDR2 YNFKEQ. The V and J ends lost 4 bases and 3 bases respectively, with 10 bases between them. In nucleotides, the CDR3 is TGTGCCAGCAGCCCCGGCGCTTACTACGAGCAGTACTTC. Its protein is CASSPGAYYEQYF.

This clonotype was detected once. This could be a read error, since a much larger clone is one nucleotide away. The chain links TRBV12-3 or TRBV12-4 to TRBJ1-2; 8 bases match TRBD1. The CDR3 sequence is 15 residues long. This chain's CDR3 is CASNLDRGIFRGYTF. CDR3 DNA: TGTGCCAGCAATTTAGACAGGGGAATCTTTCGGGGCTACACCTTC.